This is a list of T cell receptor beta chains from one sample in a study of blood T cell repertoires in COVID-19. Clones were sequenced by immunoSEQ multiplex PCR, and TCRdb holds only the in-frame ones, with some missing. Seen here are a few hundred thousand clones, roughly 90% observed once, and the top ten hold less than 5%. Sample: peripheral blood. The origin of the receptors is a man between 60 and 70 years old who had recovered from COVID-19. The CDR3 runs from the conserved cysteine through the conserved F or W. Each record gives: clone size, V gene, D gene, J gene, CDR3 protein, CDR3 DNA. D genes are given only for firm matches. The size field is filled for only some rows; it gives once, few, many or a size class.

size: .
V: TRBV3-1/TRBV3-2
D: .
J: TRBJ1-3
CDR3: CASSHPTLDSSPHSGNTIYF
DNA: TGTGCCAGCAGCCACCCCACCCTGGACAGTTCCCCTCACTCTGGAAACACCATATATTTT

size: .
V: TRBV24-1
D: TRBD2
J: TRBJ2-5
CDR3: CATSGRQGLAAGETQYF
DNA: TGTGCCACCAGTGGGAGACAGGGACTAGCGGCGGGGGAGACCCAGTACTTC

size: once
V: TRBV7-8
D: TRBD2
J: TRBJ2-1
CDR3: CASSLEVAGVSNEQFF
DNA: TGTGCCAGCAGCTTAGAGGTAGCGGGGGTGAGCAATGAGCAGTTCTTC

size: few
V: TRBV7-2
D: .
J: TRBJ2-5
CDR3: CATSIELQETQYF
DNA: TGTGCCACCTCGATAGAGTTGCAAGAGACCCAGTACTTC

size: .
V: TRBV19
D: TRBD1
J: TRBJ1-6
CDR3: CASSTDRDSPLHF
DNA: TGTGCCAGTAGTACGGACAGGGATTCACCCCTCCACTTT

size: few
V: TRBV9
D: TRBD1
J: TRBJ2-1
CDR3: CASSAGTGGYEQFF
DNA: TGTGCCAGCAGCGCCGGGACAGGGGGTTATGAGCAGTTCTTC

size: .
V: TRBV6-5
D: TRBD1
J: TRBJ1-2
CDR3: CASSPGGDYGYTF
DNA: TGTGCCAGCAGCCCAGGGGGCGACTATGGCTACACCTTC

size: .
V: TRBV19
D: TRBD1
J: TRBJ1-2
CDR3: CASTLDRAQGYTF
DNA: TGTGCCAGTACCCTCGACAGGGCGCAAGGCTACACCTTC

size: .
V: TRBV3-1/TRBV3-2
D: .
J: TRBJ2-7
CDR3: CASSQDGPGGPYEQYF
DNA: TGTGCCAGCAGCCAAGACGGTCCAGGGGGGCCTTACGAGCAGTACTTC

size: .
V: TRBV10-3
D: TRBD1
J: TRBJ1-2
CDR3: CAISEDRGSGGYTF
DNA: TGTGCCATCAGTGAGGACAGGGGATCGGGCGGCTACACCTTC

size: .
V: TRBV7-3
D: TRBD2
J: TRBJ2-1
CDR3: CASSSTSGGAGNEQFF
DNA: TGTGCCAGCAGCTCAACTAGCGGGGGGGCAGGCAATGAGCAGTTCTTC

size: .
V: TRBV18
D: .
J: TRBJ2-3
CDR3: CASSHSERADTQYF
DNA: TGTGCCAGCTCACACAGTGAGAGAGCAGATACGCAGTATTTT

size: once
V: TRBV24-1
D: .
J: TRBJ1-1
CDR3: CATSDSTTNREDTEAFF
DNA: TGTGCCACCAGTGATTCGACTACTAACAGGGAAGACACTGAAGCTTTCTTT

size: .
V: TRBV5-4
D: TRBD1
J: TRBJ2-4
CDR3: CASRSGTGGNIQYF
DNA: TGTGCCAGCAGGTCCGGGACAGGGGGAAACATTCAGTACTTC

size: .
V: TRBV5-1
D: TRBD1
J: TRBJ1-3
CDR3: CASSYTGGLPSSGNTIYF
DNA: TGCGCCAGCAGCTATACAGGGGGCCTCCCCAGCTCTGGAAACACCATATATTTT

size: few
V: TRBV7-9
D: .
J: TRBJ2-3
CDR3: CATTTAGAPTDTQYF
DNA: TGTGCCACCACAACTGCGGGGGCCCCCACAGATACGCAGTATTTT

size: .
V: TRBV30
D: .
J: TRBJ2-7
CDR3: CAWRRGGTFTEQYF
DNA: TGTGCCTGGAGGAGAGGGGGAACCTTTACGGAGCAGTACTTC

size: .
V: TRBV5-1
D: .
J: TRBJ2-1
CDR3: CASSGELGYNEQFF
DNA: TGCGCCAGCAGCGGGGAGCTCGGGTACAATGAGCAGTTCTTC

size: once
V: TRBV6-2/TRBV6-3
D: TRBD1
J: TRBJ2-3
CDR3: CASSYVGRGRLDTQYF
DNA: TGTGCCAGCAGTTACGTGGGCAGGGGGCGCCTAGATACGCAGTATTTT

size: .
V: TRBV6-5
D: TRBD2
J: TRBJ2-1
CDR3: CASSYFSGGEQFF
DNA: TGTGCCAGCAGTTACTTCAGCGGGGGTGAGCAGTTCTTC

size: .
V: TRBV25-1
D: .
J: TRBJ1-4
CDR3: CASSSRVGDRTNEKLFF
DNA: TGTGCCAGCAGTTCCAGGGTAGGGGATAGGACTAATGAAAAACTGTTTTTT

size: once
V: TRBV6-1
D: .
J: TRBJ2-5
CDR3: CASRLQGREETQYF
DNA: TGTGCCAGCAGACTTCAGGGTCGGGAAGAGACCCAGTACTTC

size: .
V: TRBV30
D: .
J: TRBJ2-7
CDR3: CAWSVGGAEQYF
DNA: TGTGCCTGGAGTGTAGGAGGGGCCGAGCAGTACTTC

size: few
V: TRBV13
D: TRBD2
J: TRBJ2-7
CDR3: CASSLNPGLAEYEQYF
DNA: TGTGCCAGCAGCCTAAATCCGGGACTAGCGGAGTACGAGCAGTACTTC

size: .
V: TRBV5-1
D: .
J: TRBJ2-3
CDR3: CASSDPGEYTDTQYF
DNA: TGCGCCAGCAGCGACCCGGGGGAGTACACAGATACGCAGTATTTT

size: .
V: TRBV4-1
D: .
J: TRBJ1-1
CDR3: CASSQDREYTEAFF
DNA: TGCGCCAGCAGCCAAGACAGGGAATACACTGAAGCTTTCTTT

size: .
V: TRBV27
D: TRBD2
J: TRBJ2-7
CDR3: CASSLRGLLDEQYF
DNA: TGTGCCAGCAGTTTGCGGGGGTTATTGGACGAGCAGTACTTC

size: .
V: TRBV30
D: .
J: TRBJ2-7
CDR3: CAWSVGWEIGSQGHEQYF
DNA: TGTGCCTGGAGTGTAGGGTGGGAAATCGGTAGTCAGGGCCACGAGCAGTACTTC

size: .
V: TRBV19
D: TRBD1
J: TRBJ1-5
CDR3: CASSISPLIGQGNQPQHF
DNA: TGTGCCAGTAGTATTAGTCCCCTTATAGGACAGGGGAATCAGCCCCAGCATTTT

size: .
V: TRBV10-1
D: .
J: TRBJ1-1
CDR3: CASSAGRVNTEAFF
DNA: TGCGCCAGCAGTGCCGGCAGGGTGAACACTGAAGCTTTCTTT

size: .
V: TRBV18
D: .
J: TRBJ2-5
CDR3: CASSPGMQETQYF
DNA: TGTGCCAGCTCACCCGGGATGCAAGAGACCCAGTACTTC

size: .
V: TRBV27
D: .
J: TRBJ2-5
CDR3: CASSLLRQETQYF
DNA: TGTGCCAGCAGTTTATTGAGACAAGAGACCCAGTACTTC

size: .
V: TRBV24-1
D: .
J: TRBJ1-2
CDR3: CATSEHWRSGYTF
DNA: TGTGCCACCAGTGAACATTGGAGGTCTGGCTACACCTTC

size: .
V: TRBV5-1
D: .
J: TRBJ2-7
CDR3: CASRSQASSYEQYF
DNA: TGCGCCAGCAGGTCGCAGGCGAGCTCCTACGAGCAGTACTTC

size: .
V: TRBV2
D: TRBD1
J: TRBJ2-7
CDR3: CASKGQGVDEQYF
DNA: TGTGCCAGCAAAGGACAGGGGGTCGACGAGCAGTACTTC

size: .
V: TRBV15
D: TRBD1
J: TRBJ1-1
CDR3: CATSRGQGAGAEAFF
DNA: TGTGCCACCAGCAGAGGACAGGGGGCAGGCGCTGAAGCTTTCTTT

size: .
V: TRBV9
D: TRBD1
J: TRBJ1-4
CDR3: CASSPRLGQGVEKLFF
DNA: TGTGCCAGCAGCCCCCGCCTTGGACAGGGGGTTGAAAAACTGTTTTTT

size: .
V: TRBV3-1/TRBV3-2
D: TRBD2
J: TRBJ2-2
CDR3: CASSQEWVAGMNTGELFF
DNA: TGTGCCAGCAGCCAAGAGTGGGTAGCGGGGATGAACACCGGGGAGCTGTTTTTT

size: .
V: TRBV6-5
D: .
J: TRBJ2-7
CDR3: CASSYSGAYEQYF
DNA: TGTGCCAGCAGTTACTCCGGGGCCTACGAGCAGTACTTC

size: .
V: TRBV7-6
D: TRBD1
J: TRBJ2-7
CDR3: CASSLQGTGPYEQYF
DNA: TGTGCCAGCAGCTTACAAGGGACAGGTCCCTACGAGCAGTACTTC

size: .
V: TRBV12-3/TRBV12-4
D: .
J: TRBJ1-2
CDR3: CASTLGTSGGYTF
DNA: TGTGCCAGCACCCTGGGGACATCGGGAGGCTACACCTTC

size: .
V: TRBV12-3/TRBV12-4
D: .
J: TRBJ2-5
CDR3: CASTSLAQETQYF
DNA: TGTGCCAGCACCTCCCTGGCCCAAGAGACCCAGTACTTC

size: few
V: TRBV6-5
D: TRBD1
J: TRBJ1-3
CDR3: CASRGPGQGNTIYF
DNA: TGTGCCAGCAGGGGACCGGGACAGGGGAACACCATATATTTT

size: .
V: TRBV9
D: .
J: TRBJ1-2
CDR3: CASSPGPDHYGYTF
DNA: TGTGCCAGCAGTCCGGGTCCCGACCACTATGGCTACACCTTC

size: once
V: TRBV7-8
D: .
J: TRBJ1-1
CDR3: CASRLTVNTEAFF
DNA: TGTGCCAGCAGGCTTACAGTGAACACTGAAGCTTTCTTT

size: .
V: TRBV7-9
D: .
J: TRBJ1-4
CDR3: CASSLGQATNEKLFF
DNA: TGTGCCAGCAGCCTCGGACAAGCAACTAATGAAAAACTGTTTTTT

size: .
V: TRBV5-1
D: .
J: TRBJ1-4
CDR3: CASSLVPGEKLFF
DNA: TGCGCCAGCAGCTTGGTACCGGGTGAAAAACTGTTTTTT

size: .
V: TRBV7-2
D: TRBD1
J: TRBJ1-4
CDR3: CASSLAGQGPNEKLFF
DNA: TGTGCCAGCAGCTTAGCTGGACAGGGCCCTAATGAAAAACTGTTTTTT

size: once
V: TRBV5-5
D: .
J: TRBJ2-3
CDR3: CASSLVPVDTQYF
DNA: TGTGCCAGCAGCTTGGTTCCCGTCGATACGCAGTATTTT

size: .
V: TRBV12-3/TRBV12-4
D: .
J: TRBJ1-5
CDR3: CASSSGYQPQHF
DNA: TGTGCCAGCAGTTCGGGATATCAGCCCCAGCATTTT

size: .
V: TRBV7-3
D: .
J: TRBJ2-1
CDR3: CASSLSGFNEQFF
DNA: TGTGCCAGCAGCCTGTCCGGGTTCAATGAGCAGTTCTTC

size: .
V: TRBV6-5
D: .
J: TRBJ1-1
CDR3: CASSKDVRGGTEAFF
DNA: TGTGCCAGCAGTAAGGACGTCAGGGGAGGGACTGAAGCTTTCTTT